One TCR beta chain is described in this entry. This entry comes from a study of blood T cell repertoires in COVID-19. Study summary: The United States, Italy and Spain supplied acute and convalescent COVID-19 samples. The analysed material was cDNA or gDNA that came from T cells, B-cell-depleted T cells, or PBMCs.

Original data processing: From reference gene primer amplification, estimates of nucleated cell counts were derived. Some clones are missing from TCRdb's copy, which holds only in-frame ones; the method was immunoSEQ multiplex PCR. Clonal size and the V and J genes are those of that table, whereas D and trimming came from the DNA. The repertoire holds approximately 140,000 clones, with less than 85% as singletons. This clonotype was obtained from a human donor in a cohort sampled during active COVID-19. The material sequenced was peripheral blood.

The CDR3 DNA reads as TGTGCCAGCAGCCGATCGGGGGGTGACACCGGGGAGCTGTTTTTT. It yields the protein CASSRSGGDTGELFF. The chain couples TRBV5-6 to TRBJ2-2; 7 bases agree with TRBD2. CDR3 length: 15 amino acids. Germline assignment: CDR1 SGHDT and CDR2 YYEEEE. J lost 3 bases, V lost 4 bases, and 6 bases had no gene match.